This is a list of T cell receptor beta chains from one sample in a study of shared clonotypes between healthy human individuals. Here immunoSEQ multiplex PCR was the method, and the copy in TCRdb shows in-frame clones only, minus some. The data contain about 730,000 clones, roughly 72% of them singletons. The sample taken for sequencing was memory CD4+ T cells sorted from blood. The receptors were sampled from a young woman in good health. Each CDR3 is given with its conserved first and last residue. Fields, in order: J gene, V gene, CDR3 protein.

TRBJ2-7 | TRBV25-1 | CASAKVGQGAAEQYF
TRBJ2-3 | TRBV9 | CASSVGSVGVGDTQYF
TRBJ2-7 | TRBV4-1 | CASSHTRGPYEQYF
TRBJ1-3 | TRBV19 | CASRGLNPGNTIYF
TRBJ1-2 | TRBV21-1 | CASSIGGAINYGYTF
TRBJ1-3 | TRBV9 | CASSVGDRGPPGNTIYF
TRBJ1-1 | TRBV4-1 | CASSIEGSIQSGAEAFF
TRBJ2-5 | TRBV10-2 | CASKGGAEETQYF
TRBJ2-1 | TRBV25-1 | CASNPRGQPGNEQFF
TRBJ1-5 | TRBV28 | CASSLSGMRWGVRSNQPQHF
TRBJ1-4 | TRBV29-1 | CSVRWEGEKLFF
TRBJ2-1 | TRBV5-8 | CASSSHRDPGGEQFF
TRBJ2-7 | TRBV7-8 | CASSLSDGTLSEQYF
TRBJ1-2 | TRBV28 | CASSWGLSRGYTF
TRBJ1-1 | TRBV29-1 | CSVENTEAFF
TRBJ2-5 | TRBV5-1 | CASSFTSGIQETQYF
TRBJ2-2 | TRBV29-1 | CSVDRGNTGELFF
TRBJ1-2 | TRBV21-1 | CASSKGTGSGYTF
TRBJ1-5 | TRBV27 | CASSLSGQGRNQPQHF
TRBJ2-5 | TRBV18 | CASSLGLQETQYF
TRBJ2-2 | TRBV7-7 | CASSPSGTSSEYTGELFF
TRBJ2-7 | TRBV7-9 | CASSIVDEQYF
TRBJ2-5 | TRBV5-1 | CASSLPLFDATRPSWTQYF
TRBJ2-2 | TRBV11-2 | CASSQRFTGELFF
TRBJ1-3 | TRBV6-5 | CASSYTGLGNTIYF
TRBJ2-1 | TRBV6-5 | CASRSQGLANEQFF
TRBJ2-7 | TRBV11-2 | CASSLDGSGTGFHEQYF
TRBJ2-7 | TRBV13 | CASSLRGISHEQYF
TRBJ2-2 | TRBV5-5 | CASNPSNTGELFF
TRBJ2-7 | TRBV19 | CASGQTDSYEQYF
TRBJ2-2 | TRBV2 | CASDGSSNTGELFF
TRBJ1-1 | TRBV27 | CASSFRLSWDAEAFF
TRBJ1-5 | TRBV19 | CASSILGGGQPQHF
TRBJ2-7 | TRBV6-5 | CASRRDRIYEQYF
TRBJ2-5 | TRBV11-2 | CASSRGEGGRYRVQETQYF
TRBJ2-2 | TRBV6-4 | CASKTGTHTGELFF
TRBJ1-1 | TRBV6-6 | CASRLDTATEAFF
TRBJ2-2 | TRBV2 | CASSVIRNTGELFF
TRBJ1-5 | TRBV25-1 | CARPGQPQHF
TRBJ1-4 | TRBV21-1 | CASSKAKGPLQTNEKLFF
TRBJ1-4 | TRBV7-9 | CASSLEGQKLFF
TRBJ1-2 | TRBV19 | CASSRQGAYGYTF
TRBJ2-2 | TRBV7-2 | CASSFRTGELFF
TRBJ2-7 | TRBV7-8 | CASSSLNHYEQYF
TRBJ2-5 | TRBV5-1 | CASSQSGSKETQYF
TRBJ1-2 | TRBV28 | CASSYEVNYGYTF
TRBJ1-2 | TRBV13 | CASSRMGPGFGYGYTF
TRBJ2-3 | TRBV5-6 | CASSLGSRTDTQYF
TRBJ1-5 | TRBV25-1 | CASSASGTSNQPQHF
TRBJ2-3 | TRBV19 | CASSGGNTQYF